Listed below are T cell receptor beta chains from one sample, sequenced in a study of Ad26.COV2.S vaccination and SARS-CoV-2 variants. Using immunoSEQ multiplex PCR, the repertoire was profiled, and TCRdb retains in-frame clones only, with some absent. The repertoire includes about 480,000 clones, around 85% of them detected once, and roughly 13% sits in the top ten. The sample here was peripheral blood, taken in a trial of Ad26.COV2.S vaccine versus placebo. All receptors come from a person aged 18-60 years who received the Ad26.COV2.S COVID-19 vaccine or a placebo. CDR3s include the opening cysteine and the closing phenylalanine or tryptophan. D genes are given only for firm matches. Some rows have no size entry. The others give once, few or many, or a class for an expanded clone.

CDR3 length	clone size	J gene	V gene	D gene	CDR3 DNA	CDR3 protein
12	.	TRBJ2-7	TRBV28	.	TGTGCCAGCAGCTCCGGATCCTACGAGCAGTACTTC	CASSSGSYEQYF
13	once	TRBJ2-5	TRBV24-1	.	TGTGCCACCAGTGGGGGGCTTCGAGAGACCCAGTACTTC	CATSGGLRETQYF
16	.	TRBJ1-2	TRBV7-2	TRBD1	TGTGCCAGCAGCATATCGGGACAGGGGTTGGGCTATGGCTACACCTTC	CASSISGQGLGYGYTF
15	.	TRBJ1-5	TRBV2	.	TGTGCCAGCAGTGATCGGGGGTTGAGTGGTCAGCCCCAGCATTTT	CASSDRGLSGQPQHF
12	.	TRBJ1-2	TRBV5-6	.	TGTGCCAGCAGCTTGGTGGACGAGGGCTACACCTTC	CASSLVDEGYTF
14	.	TRBJ1-2	TRBV27	.	TGTGCCAGCAGTTTAAAAGGAGGGAACTATGGCTACACCTTC	CASSLKGGNYGYTF
13	.	TRBJ2-5	TRBV7-2	.	TGTGCCAGCAGCGGCCCAGGGAAAGAGACCCAGTACTTC	CASSGPGKETQYF
13	.	TRBJ1-5	TRBV11-2	.	TGTGCCAGCAGCTCAAGTAGCAATCAGCCCCAGCATTTT	CASSSSSNQPQHF
16	once	TRBJ2-4	TRBV19	TRBD1	TGTGCCAGTAGTATGGGACAGGGGGGGGCCAAAAACATTCAGTACTTC	CASSMGQGGAKNIQYF
15	.	TRBJ2-2	TRBV30	TRBD1	TGTGCCTGGAGTGTACTTGACAGGGACACCGGGGAGCTGTTTTTT	CAWSVLDRDTGELFF
13	.	TRBJ1-4	TRBV6-5	TRBD1	TGTGCCAGCAGCCGACAGGGAGGCGGAAAACTGTTTTTT	CASSRQGGGKLFF
14	.	TRBJ2-1	TRBV24-1	.	TGTGCCACCAGTGATCTTGCAATTAGCGGTGAGCAGTTCTTC	CATSDLAISGEQFF
16	.	TRBJ2-3	TRBV6-6	TRBD2	TGTGCCAGCAGTTACGTAAGGACTAGCGTTGGAGATACGCAGTATTTT	CASSYVRTSVGDTQYF
15	.	TRBJ2-7	TRBV11-2	.	TGTGCCAGCAGCTTAGTTTGGGAGAAACGGGGCGAGCAGTACTTC	CASSLVWEKRGEQYF
15	.	TRBJ1-2	TRBV29-1	.	TGCAGCGTGGAATGGGGCAGGGAGATGTTAGGAGGCTACACCTTC	CSVEWGREMLGGYTF
16	.	TRBJ2-7	TRBV9	TRBD2	TGTGCCAGCAGCCCCCAGGCGGCTAGCGGGAGTTACGAGCAGTACTTC	CASSPQAASGSYEQYF
15	.	TRBJ2-4	TRBV28	.	TGTGCCAGCAGTCCTCCGAGGTTAGGCAAAAACATTCAGTACTTC	CASSPPRLGKNIQYF
15	few	TRBJ2-2	TRBV28	.	TGTGCCAGCAGTACTAACTCAGGGTACACCGGGGAGCTGTTTTTT	CASSTNSGYTGELFF
14	.	TRBJ1-4	TRBV2	.	TGTGCCAGCAGTGAAGTCGGAAGGGGCGAGTACTTGTTTTTT	CASSEVGRGEYLFF
15	.	TRBJ2-7	TRBV28	.	TGTGCCAGCAGTACCAAAGACAGGACCTCCTACGAGCAGTACTTC	CASSTKDRTSYEQYF
15	.	TRBJ1-2	TRBV18	TRBD1	TGTGCCAGCTCACCTACGACAGGGGGCAGGGATGGCTACACCTTC	CASSPTTGGRDGYTF
15	.	TRBJ2-5	TRBV2	.	TGTGCCAGCGGCCCGGGACACAGGCTGGTCGAGACCCAGTACTTC	CASGPGHRLVETQYF
13	once	TRBJ2-1	TRBV19	.	TGTGCCAGTTCCCGGGGATCGGGCAATGAGCAGTTCTTC	CASSRGSGNEQFF
13	.	TRBJ2-7	TRBV27	.	TGTGCCAGCAGGCCGGAGGACTCCTACGAGCAGTACTTC	CASRPEDSYEQYF
22	.	TRBJ2-2	TRBV4-3	.	TGCGCCAGCAGCCATAAAACAAGAGAGTTTCCGAACGGCGAATCAGACACCGGGGAGCTGTTTTTT	CASSHKTREFPNGESDTGELFF
17	once	TRBJ1-4	TRBV6-1	.	TGTGCCAGCAGTGCCCCCGGGCTCGGGGCAACTAATGAAAAACTGTTTTTT	CASSAPGLGATNEKLFF
14	.	TRBJ1-6	TRBV9	TRBD1	TGTGCCAGCACGCAGGGACAGATCAATTCACCCCTCCACTTT	CASTQGQINSPLHF
16	.	TRBJ2-7	TRBV19	.	TGTGCCAGTAGTCGACGGACGGGAGACCGCTCCTACGAGCAGTACTTC	CASSRRTGDRSYEQYF
14	.	TRBJ2-6	TRBV29-1	.	TGCAGCGTTGCAATAAGCTCTGGGGCCAACGTCCTGACTTTC	CSVAISSGANVLTF
18	.	TRBJ2-1	TRBV24-1	.	TGTGCCACCAGTGAGCCGGTGTACGGCGGCACGACCTACAATGAGCAGTTCTTC	CATSEPVYGGTTYNEQFF
13	.	TRBJ2-7	TRBV7-2	.	TGTGCCAGCAGCCCATGGTTGGTGGTACAGCAGTACTTC	CASSPWLVVQQYF
16	.	TRBJ2-5	TRBV7-2	TRBD2	TGTGCCAGCAGCTTAGCGGGGACTAGAGGTGTCGGGACCCAGTACTTC	CASSLAGTRGVGTQYF
14	.	TRBJ2-2	TRBV5-6	TRBD1	TGTGCCAGCAGCTTCAACAGGGGGACCGGGGAGCTGTTTTTT	CASSFNRGTGELFF
18	.	TRBJ2-3	TRBV5-8	.	TGTGCCAGCAGCTCCGACTATGGAGGTAGCTTCCCCGCAGATACGCAGTATTTT	CASSSDYGGSFPADTQYF
12	.	TRBJ2-5	TRBV29-1	.	TGCAGCGTAGTAGGGTTGAGGGAGACCCAGTACTTC	CSVVGLRETQYF
16	.	TRBJ2-2	TRBV30	TRBD1	TGTGCCTGGACCAGGGGGCGGGTTAGGGGTACCGGGGAGCTGTTTTTT	CAWTRGRVRGTGELFF
13	.	TRBJ2-1	TRBV5-1	TRBD2	TGCGCCAGCAGCTTGGCTAGCGGGATTCAGCAGTTCTTC	CASSLASGIQQFF
15	.	TRBJ2-2	TRBV9	.	TGTGCCAGCAGCGTAGTGGTAGGACCAACCGGGGAGCTGTTTTTT	CASSVVVGPTGELFF
14	.	TRBJ2-4	TRBV7-9	.	TGTGCCAGCAGCTTAGGTCCTAGCTCAAACATTCAGTACTTC	CASSLGPSSNIQYF
14	.	TRBJ1-2	TRBV19	.	TGTGCCAGTAGTATGCGACCGACAACTGGTGGCTACACCTTC	CASSMRPTTGGYTF
14	.	TRBJ1-1	TRBV7-8	TRBD1	TGTGCCAGCAGCTTAGGGGACAGCAACACTGAAGCTTTCTTT	CASSLGDSNTEAFF
11	.	TRBJ2-5	TRBV20-1	.	TGCAGTGCTAGCCCAGGGGCCCCTGGGTACTTC	CSASPGAPGYF
12	.	TRBJ1-6	TRBV7-9	.	TGTGCCACAGATCGGGGTGATTCACCCCTCCACTTT	CATDRGDSPLHF
12	once	TRBJ2-7	TRBV11-2	.	TGTGCCAGCAGCTGGCGCAGGAACGAGCAGTACTTC	CASSWRRNEQYF
14	few	TRBJ2-5	TRBV6-4	TRBD1	TGTGCCAGCAGTGGGGACAGGGTGGATGAGACCCAGTACTTC	CASSGDRVDETQYF
17	.	TRBJ1-5	TRBV27	.	TGTGCCAGCAGTTCCTTCAACGACAGGTATAGCAATCAGCCCCAGCATTTT	CASSSFNDRYSNQPQHF